This TCR beta chain came from a study of long-term antiretroviral therapy in people with HIV. Across the study: Samples collected earliest predate the 2015 immediate-ART recommendation by about a decade.

Overall study findings and caveats: Patients on ART gained diversity, which nonetheless stayed below transplant donor controls.

With respect to this clone: Its antigen is currently unknown.

Researchers report immunoSEQ v3.0 was run at survey level. Sequencing was designed to cover 40,000-50,000 T-cell genomes in each sample. The assay was immunoSEQ multiplex PCR, and TCRdb's table has in-frame clones only and misses some. Here the sample spans over 15,000 clones, 79% being singletons. The CDR3 length is 14 residues. Germline CDR1 reads KGHSH; CDR2 reads LQKENI. The V and J ends lost 3 bases and 7 bases, in that order; junction bases with no gene match: 5. The specimen was unsorted PBMCs, collected at the start of antiretroviral therapy, before treatment. The rearrangement links TRBV18 to TRBJ1-5; TRBD1 agrees at 8 bases. This receptor was identified in a young man with HIV. DNA for the CDR3: TGTGCCAGCTCACCGAGACAGGGGAAACAGCCCCAGCATTTT. Residues: CASSPRQGKQPQHF.